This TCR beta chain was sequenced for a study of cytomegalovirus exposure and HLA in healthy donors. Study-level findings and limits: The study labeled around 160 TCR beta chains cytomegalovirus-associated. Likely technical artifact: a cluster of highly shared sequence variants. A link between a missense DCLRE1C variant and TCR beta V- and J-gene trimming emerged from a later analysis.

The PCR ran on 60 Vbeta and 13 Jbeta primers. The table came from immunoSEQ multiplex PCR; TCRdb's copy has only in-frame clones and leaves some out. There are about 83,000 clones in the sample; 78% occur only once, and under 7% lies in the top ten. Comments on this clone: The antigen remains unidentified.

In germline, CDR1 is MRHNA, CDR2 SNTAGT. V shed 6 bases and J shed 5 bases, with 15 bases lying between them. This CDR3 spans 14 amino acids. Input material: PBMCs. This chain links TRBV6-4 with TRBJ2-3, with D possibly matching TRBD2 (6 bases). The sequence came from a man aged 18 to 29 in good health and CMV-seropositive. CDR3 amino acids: CASSAGTLGDTQYF. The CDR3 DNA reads TGTGCCAGCAGCGCGGGAACCCTGGGAGATACGCAGTATTTT.